The 2 T cell receptor beta chains below were found in one sample sequenced in a study of CDR3 diversity in severe acne. Using its own MiXCR run on the PCR reads, TCRdb lists one record per CDR3 protein. The repertoire holds 85,000 to 120,000 distinct CDR3 sequences, with roughly half as singletons. The sequencing input was blood. These receptors all stem from a male donor with acne.

This clonotype occurred once. This may come from a read error, since a much larger clone is one base off. The chain has TRBV19 and TRBJ2-7; 8 positions match TRBD1. The J call may be in error: the DNA end matches TRBJ2-1 better. CDR1 LNHDA and CDR2 SQIVND come from the germline V gene (reference sequence). The CDR3 totals 14 residues. This CDR3 is CASSRDRTLNEQFF. CDR3 nucleotides: TGTGCCAGTAGTAGGGACAGGACGTTGAATGAGCAGTTCTTC.

This clonotype occurred many times. The chain recombines TRBV9 with TRBJ2-5, with 10 bases matching TRBD1. The CDR3 is 15 residues long. J lost 5 bases, V lost 4 bases, and 8 bases had no gene match. The germline V gene encodes CDR1 SGDLS and CDR2 YYNGEE. The CDR3 loop reads CASSRSGTGVETQYF. CDR3 nucleotides: TGTGCCAGCAGCCGGAGCGGGACAGGGGTTGAGACCCAGTACTTC. Looking up the rest from reference TRBV9 and TRBJ2-5 gives the full variable domain: DSGVTQTPKHLITATGQRVTLRCSPRSGDLSVYWYQQSLDQGLQFLIQYYNGEERAKGNILERFSAQQFPDLHSELNLSSLELGDSALYFCASSRSGTGVETQYFGPGTRLLVL.